Below are 20 T cell receptor beta chains sequenced from a single sample in a study of T cell responses to AZD1222 COVID-19 vaccine. Sequencing was performed with immunoSEQ multiplex PCR; in TCRdb, only in-frame clones are kept and a portion is missing. The sample has tens of thousands of clones; around 86% are singletons. Sequencing used peripheral blood, obtained 28 days after the second AZD1222 dose. These receptors originate from an adult who received the AZD1222 COVID-19 vaccine.

The chain links TRBV7-9 to TRBJ2-7; D remains unclear. Germline lookup yields CDR1 SEHNR and CDR2 FQNEAQ (reference sequence). The CDR3 contains 12 residues. Trimming left V 2 bases short and J 6 bases short, with 8 bases between. For the CDR3, the DNA is TGTGCCAGCAGCTTACGCGATGGCGAGCAGTACTTC. Protein: CASSLRDGEQYF.

V usage is TRBV6-5 and J usage is TRBJ1-5; D remains ambiguous. Germline assignment: CDR1 MNHEY and CDR2 SVGAGI. V lost 8 bases to trimming and J lost 5 bases, with 16 bases between them. This CDR3 is 14 amino acids long. This CDR3 reads CASQPEAGYQPQHF. In DNA, the CDR3 is TGTGCCAGCCAGCCGGAGGCAGGATATCAGCCCCAGCATTTT.

J is TRBJ1-2 and V is TRBV5-1; maybe TRBD1 (6 bases). V dropped 0 bases and J dropped 3 bases, with 6 bases sitting between them. This CDR3 region has 13 residues. Germline CDR1 is SGHRS and CDR2 is YFSETQ. DNA of the CDR3: TGCGCCAGCAGCTTGGGACAGGACTATGGCTACACCTTC. The encoded protein is CASSLGQDYGYTF.

This chain uses TRBV19 with TRBJ1-3, with D hard to call. V was shortened by 7 bases and J by 4 bases, with 14 bases between the two germline ends. Germline-derived CDR1 and CDR2 are LNHDA and SQIVND (reference sequence). This CDR3 is built from 14 residues. The CDR3 bases are TGTGCCAGTACCTCAAGGACTCCCGGAAACACCATATATTTT. Protein product: CASTSRTPGNTIYF. Filled out from reference TRBV19 and TRBJ1-3, the complete variable domain reads DGGITQSPKYLFRKEGQNVTLSCEQNLNHDAMYWYRQDPGQGLRLIYYSQIVNDFQKGDIAEGYSVSREKKESFPLTVTSAQKNPTAFYLCASTSRTPGNTIYFGEGSWLTVV.

This sequence joins TRBV2 and TRBJ1-5, with no clear D. The V gene lost 3 bases and the J gene lost 4 bases, with 7 bases spanning the gap. This CDR3 has 13 amino acids. Looked up from germline, CDR1 is SNHLY and CDR2 is FYNNEI. CDR3 in amino acids: CASSDFRNQPQHF. Written as DNA, the CDR3 is TGTGCCAGCAGTGATTTCAGAAATCAGCCCCAGCATTTT.

The chain uses TRBV30 and TRBJ2-1; 10 bases match TRBD2. Germline V gene data show CDR1 as GTSNPN and CDR2 as SVGIG (reference sequence). The CDR3 consists of 14 residues. Germline trimming cut 3 bases from V and 7 bases from J; bases unmatched to any gene: 6. The CDR3 here is CAWRGTSAWNEQFF. The DNA for the CDR3 is TGTGCCTGGAGGGGGACTAGCGCTTGGAATGAGCAGTTCTTC.

V usage is TRBV4-1 and J usage is TRBJ1-2, with D perhaps matching TRBD1 (5 bases). This CDR3 region has 15 residues. Germline V lookup: CDR1 MGHRA, CDR2 YSYEKL. V shed 0 bases and J shed 7 bases, with 15 bases lying between them. The CDR3 region is CASSQDSAGGVGYTF. CDR3 DNA sequence: TGCGCCAGCAGCCAAGACTCCGCAGGAGGGGTTGGCTACACCTTC.

Here the CDR3 DNA reads TGTGCCTGGGCGGGGATAAGGGGGAAGTCCTACGAGCAGTACTTC. Its translation is CAWAGIRGKSYEQYF. This chain joins TRBV30 and TRBJ2-7, with D perhaps TRBD1 or TRBD2 (6 bases each). The germline V gene encodes CDR1 GTSNPN and CDR2 SVGIG (reference sequence). The V gene lost 5 bases and the J gene lost 1 base, with 18 bases spanning the gap. The CDR3 length is 15 residues. The full variable domain, its missing parts supplied by reference TRBV30 and TRBJ2-7, is SQTIHQWPATLVQPVGSPLSLECTVEGTSNPNLYWYRQAAGRGLQLLFYSVGIGQISSEVPQNLSASRPQDRQFILSSKKLLLSDSGFYLCAWAGIRGKSYEQYFGPGTRLTVT.

The chain recombines TRBV19 with TRBJ2-7, with TRBD1 identical over 9 bases. With V trimmed by 1 base and J by 3 bases, 4 bases remained unmatched. The CDR3 is 15 amino acids. The germline CDR1 and CDR2 sequences are LNHDA and SQIVND (reference sequence). CDR3 in DNA: TGTGCCAGTAGTATAGGGACAGGGGCAGACTACGAGCAGTACTTC. It translates to CASSIGTGADYEQYF.

This chain joins TRBV7-2 and TRBJ1-2; tentative D call: TRBD1 (5 bases). Germline V gives CDR1 SGHTA, CDR2 FQGNSA. CDR3 size: 15 residues. V was pared by 2 bases and J by 6 bases, with 16 bases between. The CDR3 DNA is TGTGCCAGCAGCTTATCCTCGGGGGGATCGGATGGCTACACCTTC. Protein sequence: CASSLSSGGSDGYTF.

The chain employs TRBV3-1 (or the pseudogene TRBV3-2) and TRBJ1-3; D unresolved. The CDR3 runs to 12 residues. V dropped 3 bases and J dropped 10 bases, with 10 bases sitting between them. From germline, CDR1 is LGHDT and CDR2 YNNKEL (reference sequence). Here the CDR3 reads CASSQVGYTIYF. The DNA of the CDR3 is TGTGCCAGCAGCCAGGTGGGGTATACCATATATTTT.

This clone has only a few counts. The V call is TRBV2, the J call TRBJ1-2; 8 nucleotides line up with TRBD1. Per germline, CDR1 SNHLY and CDR2 FYNNEI. V trimming: 6 bases; J trimming: 8 bases; junction bases outside the gene matches: 8. This CDR3 has 13 amino acids. The CDR3 DNA follows: TGTGCCAGCAGCGAACAGGGGGTACGGGGCTACACCTTC. This translates into CASSEQGVRGYTF.

This clone has only one observation. J is TRBJ2-3 and V is TRBV6-6; 7 nucleotides agree with TRBD1. The germline gives CDR1 MNHNY, CDR2 SVGAGI (reference sequence). V lost 7 bases and J lost 3; bases outside the gene matches: 10. The CDR3 extends over 15 amino acids. The chain's CDR3 is CASTINRGLTDTQYF. The CDR3 nucleotides are TGTGCCAGCACTATCAACAGGGGTCTTACAGATACGCAGTATTTT.

The rearrangement uses TRBV11-2 and TRBJ2-7, with D possibly being TRBD2 (5 bases). This CDR3 region has 14 residues. The germline V gene has CDR1 SGHAT and CDR2 FQNNGV. V dropped 4 bases and J dropped 3 bases, with 13 bases sitting between them. The chain's CDR3 is CASSSPGRNYEQYF. The CDR3 DNA follows: TGTGCCAGCAGCTCTCCGGGGAGAAACTACGAGCAGTACTTC.

This chain links TRBV12-1 with TRBJ1-4; the table's D call, TRBD1, was not checked against the DNA. TRBV12-1 is annotated as a pseudogene. This CDR3 has 12 residues. This CDR3 is CASSSDREELFF. The CDR3 DNA sequence: TGTGCCAGCAGCTCCGACAGGGAGGAACTGTTTTTT.

The rearrangement joins TRBV6-2 or TRBV6-3 to TRBJ1-5; D perhaps matches TRBD1 (6 bases). The CDR3 is 15 residues long. The V end lost 8 bases, the J end lost 2 bases, and 16 bases lay between the germline ends. Germline CDR1 MNHEY, CDR2 SVGEGT. The CDR3: CASRPRGVGNQPQHF. CDR3 nucleotide sequence: TGTGCCAGCCGCCCCAGGGGCGTTGGCAATCAGCCCCAGCATTTT.

The CDR3 spells CASSPGSGQPQHF. The CDR3 nucleotides read TGTGCCAGTAGTCCAGGCTCCGGCCAGCCCCAGCATTTT. The chain has TRBV19 and TRBJ1-5; no clear D gene. The germline V gene encodes CDR1 LNHDA and CDR2 SQIVND (reference sequence). With 5 bases removed from V and 7 bases from J, the gap between germline ends came to 12 bases. The length of the CDR3 is 13 residues.

The chain uses TRBV5-6 and TRBJ1-5, with D possibly matching TRBD1 (6 bases). This CDR3 is built from 13 residues. Germline CDR1 and CDR2: SGHDT and YYEEEE. The V gene lost 4 bases and the J gene lost 6 bases, with 11 bases spanning the gap. The CDR3 protein is CASSEQGFQPQHF. CDR3 coding DNA: TGTGCCAGCAGCGAACAGGGTTTTCAGCCCCAGCATTTT.

The chain links TRBV5-8 to TRBJ1-6, with D uncertain. The CDR3 runs 11 residues. Looked up from germline, CDR1 is SGHTS and CDR2 is YDEGEE. The V end lost 3 bases, the J end lost 12 bases, and 7 bases lay between the germline ends. CDR3: CASSWVLPLHF. In DNA, the CDR3 is TGTGCCAGCAGCTGGGTCCTACCCCTCCACTTT.

For this clone: A junction end diverges from the germline sequence, so it may reflect a read error. CDR3 DNA sequence: TGTGCTAGCAGCTTTTCCTACGTCAGGGGCTATGGTGAACTGTTTTTT. Translated, it gives CASSFSYVRGYGELFF. The chain is built from TRBV7-7 and TRBJ1-4, with a weak D call TRBD1 (6 bases). The CDR3 runs 16 residues. The V gene's germline CDR1 is SSHAT and CDR2 FNYEAQ (reference sequence).